These T cell receptor beta chains were read from a single sample in a study of OX40 agonist ivuxolimab in advanced cancers. Profiling relied on immunoSEQ multiplex PCR, and the TCRdb table lists in-frame clones only, not all of them. The table lists about 71,000 clones, around 93% of them singletons, with about 14% in the top ten. The sample consisted of CD4+ or CD8+ T cells sorted from blood, taken in a trial of the OX40 agonist ivuxolimab. These receptors originate from an adult with an advanced solid tumor such as melanoma, head and neck, liver or kidney cancer. CDR3s include the opening cysteine and the closing phenylalanine or tryptophan. Fields, in order: clone size, J gene, V gene, D gene, CDR3 DNA, CDR3 protein. A D gene is named only where the DNA matches it firmly. Expanded clones get a size class; other rows say once, few or many, or leave the size out.

clone_size: -; j_call: TRBJ1-6; v_call: TRBV7-9; d_call: TRBD1; cdr3_nt: TGTGCCAGCAGCCCAGGACAGGGAGGCAATTCACCCCTCCACTTT; cdr3_aa: CASSPGQGGNSPLHF
clone_size: -; j_call: TRBJ2-1; v_call: TRBV7-6; d_call: TRBD2; cdr3_nt: TGTGCCAGCAGCCTAGCGGGAGCGTCCTACAATGAGCAGTTCTTC; cdr3_aa: CASSLAGASYNEQFF
clone_size: once; j_call: TRBJ2-3; v_call: TRBV15; d_call: -; cdr3_nt: TGTGCCACCAGCAGAGAGCGCAGGTTCACAGATACGCAGTATTTT; cdr3_aa: CATSRERRFTDTQYF
clone_size: -; j_call: TRBJ2-7; v_call: TRBV13; d_call: -; cdr3_nt: TGTGCCAGCAGCGCGCGACTAAAGGATGGGTATCGATACGAGCAGTACTTC; cdr3_aa: CASSARLKDGYRYEQYF
clone_size: once; j_call: TRBJ2-1; v_call: TRBV7-8; d_call: TRBD2; cdr3_nt: TGTGCCAGCCACCGGGCGGGAGGGCCGAATGATGAGCAGTTCTTC; cdr3_aa: CASHRAGGPNDEQFF
clone_size: -; j_call: TRBJ2-6; v_call: TRBV11-2; d_call: -; cdr3_nt: TGTGCCAGCAGCCACGGGGGGCAGGGAATGAGCTCTGGGGCCAACGTCCTGACTTTC; cdr3_aa: CASSHGGQGMSSGANVLTF
clone_size: -; j_call: TRBJ2-7; v_call: TRBV4-2; d_call: -; cdr3_nt: TGTGCCAGCAGCCAAGGGCTTGTAGGGGCAACCTACGAGCAGTACTTC; cdr3_aa: CASSQGLVGATYEQYF
clone_size: -; j_call: TRBJ2-1; v_call: TRBV28; d_call: -; cdr3_nt: TGTGCCAGCAGTTTCGGGGTTGAGCAGTTCTTC; cdr3_aa: CASSFGVEQFF
clone_size: once; j_call: TRBJ2-7; v_call: TRBV28; d_call: TRBD1; cdr3_nt: TGTGCCAGCATGAACCGGGACAGGGCTCTCGAAGAGCAGTACTTC; cdr3_aa: CASMNRDRALEEQYF
clone_size: -; j_call: TRBJ1-2; v_call: TRBV7-9; d_call: -; cdr3_nt: TGTGCCAGCAGCTTTGGGGCAGCTTATGGCTACACCTTC; cdr3_aa: CASSFGAAYGYTF
clone_size: -; j_call: TRBJ2-1; v_call: TRBV7-9; d_call: TRBD2; cdr3_nt: TGTGCCAGCAGCAGTGGACTAGCGGGAGCCTACAATGAGCAGTTCTTC; cdr3_aa: CASSSGLAGAYNEQFF
clone_size: -; j_call: TRBJ2-1; v_call: TRBV7-6; d_call: TRBD2; cdr3_nt: TGTGCCAGCAGCTTAGTGGCTAGCGGGAGAAATAATGAGCAGTTCTTC; cdr3_aa: CASSLVASGRNNEQFF